The rows below give T cell receptor beta chains drawn from one sample of a study of CD8+ T cells in alopecia areata. Method: immunoSEQ multiplex PCR; TCRdb's copy keeps in-frame clones and lacks some. The data contain approximately 61,000 clones, around 96% of them singletons. The sequences come from CD8+ T cells sorted from blood, collected at week 0. These receptors originate from a human donor with alopecia areata. Each CDR3 is given with its conserved first and last residue. D genes are given only for firm matches. Clone size is given for some rows only: seen once, a few or many times, or a class if the clone is expanded.

CDR3 protein | CDR3 DNA | V gene | D gene | clone size | J gene
CASSPQLYQETQYF | TGTGCCAGCAGCCCACAGCTGTACCAAGAGACCCAGTACTTC | TRBV7-9 | . | . | TRBJ2-5
CASNSPGTAYGYTF | TGTGCCAGCAACTCCCCCGGGACAGCCTACGGCTACACCTTC | TRBV7-9 | TRBD1 | . | TRBJ1-2
CASSQISGLNSNQPQHF | TGTGCCAGCAGCCAAATTTCAGGCCTGAATAGCAATCAGCCCCAGCATTTT | TRBV4-2 | . | . | TRBJ1-5
CSVDFSTDTQYF | TGCAGCGTTGATTTTAGCACAGATACGCAGTATTTT | TRBV29-1 | . | . | TRBJ2-3
CASSPQAGYNEQFF | TGTGCCAGCAGCCCACAAGCGGGTTACAATGAGCAGTTCTTC | TRBV7-9 | . | . | TRBJ2-1
CASSFRPEGEKLFF | TGTGCCAGCAGTTTTAGGCCCGAGGGGGAAAAACTGTTTTTT | TRBV27 | . | . | TRBJ1-4
CASSPEAGVAKLFF | TGTGCCAGTAGTCCCGAGGCGGGCGTGGCAAAACTGTTTTTT | TRBV19 | . | once | TRBJ1-4
CSARTADTQYF | TGCAGTGCGCGGACTGCAGATACGCAGTATTTT | TRBV20-1 | . | . | TRBJ2-3
CSVGLAGGNEQFF | TGCAGCGTCGGACTAGCGGGGGGGAATGAGCAGTTCTTC | TRBV29-1 | TRBD2 | . | TRBJ2-1
CASSLSGGGAKDTQYF | TGTGCCAGCAGCCTATCGGGCGGGGGGGCGAAGGATACGCAGTATTTT | TRBV14 | TRBD2 | few | TRBJ2-3
CATSPYPLGNYEQYF | TGTGCCACCAGCCCCTACCCCTTAGGAAACTACGAGCAGTACTTC | TRBV15 | . | . | TRBJ2-7
CASSEELVWGETQYF | TGTGCCAGCAGTGAAGAGTTAGTTTGGGGAGAGACCCAGTACTTC | TRBV2 | . | . | TRBJ2-5
CASSAGLAGADEQFF | TGTGCCAGCAGCGCCGGACTAGCGGGAGCAGATGAGCAGTTCTTC | TRBV9 | TRBD2 | . | TRBJ2-1
CASSLTSESYNEQFF | TGTGCCAGCAGTTTAACAAGCGAATCCTACAATGAGCAGTTCTTC | TRBV6-5 | . | . | TRBJ2-1
CASREEGLAGGQSTDTQYF | TGTGCCAGCAGGGAAGAGGGACTAGCGGGGGGACAAAGCACAGATACGCAGTATTTT | TRBV6-1 | TRBD2 | . | TRBJ2-3
CASSLTSGGIYEQYF | TGTGCCAGCAGTCTCACTAGCGGGGGTATTTACGAGCAGTACTTC | TRBV27 | TRBD2 | . | TRBJ2-7
CASSLVAGGTGELFF | TGTGCCAGCAGCTTAGTGGCCGGGGGCACCGGGGAGCTGTTTTTT | TRBV7-9 | . | . | TRBJ2-2
CASSPGRTDTQYF | TGTGCCAGCAGCCCGGGGCGCACAGATACGCAGTATTTT | TRBV13 | . | once | TRBJ2-3
CAWSPVSDIASYEQYF | TGTGCCTGGAGCCCCGTGTCGGACATTGCCTCCTACGAGCAGTACTTC | TRBV30 | . | once | TRBJ2-7
CASSLAQSQPQHF | TGTGCCAGCAGCTTAGCGCAGAGTCAGCCCCAGCATTTT | TRBV7-6 | . | . | TRBJ1-5
CASSPGTSESYEQYF | TGTGCCAGCAGTCCCGGGACTAGCGAGTCCTACGAGCAGTACTTC | TRBV6-5 | TRBD2 | . | TRBJ2-7
CSVGSGGDEQFF | TGCAGCGTTGGGAGCGGGGGCGATGAGCAGTTCTTC | TRBV29-1 | TRBD2 | . | TRBJ2-1
CASGLATGTSGGAGRENIQYF | TGTGCTAGTGGTTTGGCAACCGGGACTAGCGGGGGGGCTGGTCGAGAAAACATTCAGTACTTC | TRBV12-5 | TRBD2 | . | TRBJ2-4
CASSLGGQLSEQYF | TGTGCCAGCAGCTTAGGGGGACAGCTCAGCGAGCAGTACTTC | TRBV7-9 | TRBD1 | . | TRBJ2-7
CASSQDAANQPQHF | TGCGCCAGCAGCCAAGATGCAGCCAATCAGCCCCAGCATTTT | TRBV4-3 | . | . | TRBJ1-5
CASSGTSGGNTGELFF | TGTGCCAGCAGCGGAACTAGCGGGGGTAACACCGGGGAGCTGTTTTTT | TRBV7-9 | TRBD2 | once | TRBJ2-2
CASSHRLWQEYEQYF | TGTGCCAGCAGCCATCGCCTGTGGCAGGAGTACGAGCAGTACTTC | TRBV7-9 | . | . | TRBJ2-7
CASSQWGESYNEQFF | TGCGCCAGCAGCCAATGGGGGGAGTCCTACAATGAGCAGTTCTTC | TRBV4-3 | . | . | TRBJ2-1
CASSLTPRADNEQFF | TGCGCCAGCAGCTTGACACCCCGGGCGGACAATGAGCAGTTCTTC | TRBV5-1 | . | . | TRBJ2-1
CASSVVDSTDTQYF | TGTGCCAGCAGCGTAGTTGACAGCACAGATACGCAGTATTTT | TRBV9 | . | . | TRBJ2-3
CASSLSRNEQFF | TGTGCCAGCAGCTTATCCAGAAATGAGCAGTTCTTC | TRBV7-9 | . | . | TRBJ2-1
CASSLDPLSYEQYF | TGTGCCAGCAGCTTAGACCCCTTGTCCTACGAGCAGTACTTC | TRBV7-8 | . | . | TRBJ2-7
CASSSLAGSSYNEQFF | TGTGCCAGCAGTTCCCTAGCGGGGAGCTCCTACAATGAGCAGTTCTTC | TRBV27 | TRBD2 | . | TRBJ2-1
CASNPTGAWGYEQYF | TGTGCCAGCAACCCGACAGGAGCATGGGGTTACGAGCAGTACTTC | TRBV6-6 | . | once | TRBJ2-7
CASSTGLAGITDTQYF | TGCGCCAGCAGCACGGGACTAGCGGGGATCACAGATACGCAGTATTTT | TRBV5-1 | TRBD2 | . | TRBJ2-3
CASSYSPGNSYGYTF | TGTGCCAGCAGTTACTCGCCAGGGAACAGCTATGGCTACACCTTC | TRBV6-6 | . | . | TRBJ1-2
CASSQGGTEAFF | TGTGCCAGCAGTCAGGGGGGAACTGAAGCTTTCTTT | TRBV27 | TRBD1 | . | TRBJ1-1
CASSLAGAAYEQYF | TGTGCCAGCAGCTTAGCGGGGGCCGCATACGAGCAGTACTTC | TRBV27 | TRBD2 | few | TRBJ2-7